What follows are 26 T cell receptor beta chains derived from one specimen sequenced in a study of technical replicates of blood from a handful of donors. The repertoire was sequenced with immunoSEQ multiplex PCR; TCRdb's copy has only in-frame clones and lacks some. The sample gives fewer than 100,000 clones, approximately 94% of which show up once; 0.2% to 0.25% is in the top ten. Sequencing input: T cells isolated from PBMCs. The origin of the receptors is a human donor in good health.

This clone was detected a few times. V usage is TRBV7-2 and J usage is TRBJ2-1, with D uncertain. This CDR3 comprises 13 residues. Trimming shortened V by 5 bases and J by 6 bases, and 11 bases separated the two germline ends. Germline V gives CDR1 SGHTA, CDR2 FQGNSA. This CDR3 reads CASSPLLFNEQFF. The CDR3 coding sequence is TGTGCCAGCAGCCCACTCTTGTTCAATGAGCAGTTCTTC.

CDR3 DNA: TGTGCCAGCAGGACAGCACTTGGTGGCTACACCTTC. The encoded protein is CASRTALGGYTF. The rearrangement links TRBV2 to TRBJ1-2, with TRBD1 as a possible D gene (5 bases). Deletions cut 6 bases from V and 7 bases from J, with 12 bases between. Germline V gene data show CDR1 as SNHLY and CDR2 as FYNNEI. The CDR3 has 12 residues.

This clone has just one count. Other DNA sequences of this sample code for an identical CDR3. The chain is built from TRBV5-1 and TRBJ1-1; tentative D call: TRBD1 (6 bases). The CDR3 length is 14 residues. The ends were cut back, 0 bases at V and 5 bases at J, with 11 bases in the middle. Germline V gene sequence: CDR1 SGHRS, CDR2 YFSETQ. CDR3 protein: CASSLAGRGTEAFF. In DNA form, the CDR3 reads TGCGCCAGCAGCTTGGCCGGGAGGGGGACTGAAGCTTTCTTT.

The chain employs TRBV4-1 and TRBJ1-1; 7 positions match TRBD1. Germline lookup yields CDR1 MGHRA and CDR2 YSYEKL. With 0 bases clipped from V and 6 bases from J, the junction kept 4 bases outside the gene matches. The CDR3 has 14 amino acids. The CDR3 here is CASSQEQGVSEAFF. The CDR3 bases are TGCGCCAGCAGCCAAGAGCAGGGGGTTTCTGAAGCTTTCTTT.

V gene TRBV5-5 combines with J gene TRBJ1-2, with D possibly being TRBD1 (5 bases). V lost 4 bases, J lost 6 bases, and 13 bases lay in between. The CDR3 contains 13 residues. Germline CDR1 is SGHKS and CDR2 is YYEKEE (reference sequence). CDR3 in amino acids: CASSRPGGNGYTF. The DNA of the CDR3 is TGTGCCAGCAGCCGCCCCGGGGGGAATGGCTACACCTTC.

The V and J genes are TRBV5-1 and TRBJ2-4; 15 nucleotides match TRBD2. Germline CDR1 is SGHRS and CDR2 is YFSETQ. CDR3 length: 19 amino acids. The V and J ends lost 1 base and 0 bases, in that order; junction bases with no gene match: 5. CDR3 coding DNA: TGCGCCAGCAGCTTGTTACGGACTAGCGGGGGGGCAGCCAAAAACATTCAGTACTTC. This encodes CASSLLRTSGGAAKNIQYF.

The J gene is TRBJ1-2, the V gene TRBV28; 10 nucleotides align to TRBD1. The germline gives CDR1 MDHEN, CDR2 SYDVKM. V was clipped by 7 bases and J by 2 bases; unmatched bases: 7. This CDR3 spans 15 amino acids. CDR3 DNA sequence: TGTGCCAGCACCCACTTGACAGGGGGCAACTATGGCTACACCTTC. Encoded protein: CASTHLTGGNYGYTF.

This clone has only one observation. V gene TRBV28 combines with J gene TRBJ2-3, with 9 positions matching TRBD2. CDR3 length equals 14 residues. Germline assignment: CDR1 MDHEN and CDR2 SYDVKM. The junction had 8 bases not matched to a gene; V was cut back by 8 bases and J by 5 bases. This CDR3 is CASVLAGFGDTQYF. The CDR3 nucleotides read TGTGCCAGCGTCCTAGCGGGATTTGGAGATACGCAGTATTTT.

The chain is built from TRBV5-6 and TRBJ1-5; no clear D gene. Trimming cost V 1 base and J 2 bases, with 10 bases left between them. Per germline, CDR1 SGHDT and CDR2 YYEEEE. The CDR3 consists of 15 residues. Here the CDR3 reads CASSLNRAGNQPQHF. In DNA, the CDR3 is TGTGCCAGCAGCTTGAACCGTGCGGGCAATCAGCCCCAGCATTTT. Combining the CDR3 with reference TRBV5-6 and TRBJ1-5 gives the whole variable domain DAGVTQSPTHLIKTRGQQVTLRCSPKSGHDTVSWYQQALGQGPQFIFQYYEEEERQRGNFPDRFSGHQFPNYSSELNVNALLLGDSALYLCASSLNRAGNQPQHFGDGTRLSIL.

J is TRBJ1-5 and V is TRBV7-9; D might be TRBD1 (5 bases). The germline V and J ends were trimmed by 3 bases and 7 bases, with 16 bases remaining between them. Germline V gives CDR1 SEHNR, CDR2 FQNEAQ (reference sequence). CDR3 length: 15 amino acids. As DNA, the CDR3 is TGTGCCAGCAGCTTTTCGCTCACGGGGGAACAGCCCCAGCATTTT. This sequence encodes CASSFSLTGEQPQHF.

With respect to this clone: Other DNA sequences in the same sample also yield this CDR3. The chain is built from TRBV5-4 and TRBJ1-1; a possible D gene is TRBD1 (6 bases). Trimming removed 0 bases at V and 4 bases at J, with 10 bases between. This CDR3 has 14 amino acids. CDR1 and CDR2 from the germline V gene are SGHNT and YYREEE (reference sequence). The CDR3 here is CASSLEGRGTEAFF. CDR3 nucleotides: TGTGCCAGCAGCTTGGAGGGCAGGGGCACTGAAGCTTTCTTT.

V gene TRBV7-9 combines with J gene TRBJ2-7; 7 bases map to TRBD1. V was clipped by 4 bases and J by 6 bases; unmatched bases: 12. In germline, CDR1 is SEHNR, CDR2 FQNEAQ (reference sequence). The CDR3 has 15 amino acids. In DNA form, the CDR3 reads TGTGCCAGCAGCTCTAATCAGGACAGGCTTTTCGAGCAGTACTTC. As protein: CASSSNQDRLFEQYF. The variable domain in full, with the rest retrieved from reference TRBV7-9 and TRBJ2-7, is DTGVSQNPRHKITKRGQNVTFRCDPISEHNRLYWYRQTLGQGPEFLTYFQNEAQLEKSRLLSDRFSAERPKGSFSTLEIQRTEQGDSAMYLCASSSNQDRLFEQYFGPGTRLTVT.

CDR3 sequence reads: CASSKTGTGGPHYNEQFF. The CDR3 coding sequence is TGTGCCAGTAGTAAGACAGGTACGGGAGGACCACACTACAATGAGCAGTTCTTC. This sequence joins TRBV19 and TRBJ2-1; a weak D match, TRBD2 (7 bases). Germline assignment: CDR1 LNHDA and CDR2 SQIVND (reference sequence). The CDR3 is 18 amino acids. V was shortened by 4 bases and J by 3 bases, with 22 bases between the two germline ends.

This clone was counted a single time. This chain uses TRBV4-2 with TRBJ2-2; tentative D call: TRBD1 (5 bases). The CDR3 has 13 residues. Germline assignment: CDR1 LGHNA and CDR2 YNFKEQ. V dropped 1 base and J dropped 6 bases, with 6 bases sitting between them. CDR3 in DNA: TGTGCCAGCAGCCAAGGACAGCCCGGGGAGCTGTTTTTT. Translation gives CASSQGQPGELFF.

This chain joins TRBV15 and TRBJ2-5; 9 bases match TRBD1. The CDR3 consists of 14 residues. With 1 base clipped from V and 5 bases from J, the junction kept 2 bases outside the gene matches. The germline gives CDR1 LNHNV, CDR2 YYDKDF (reference sequence). CDR3 residues: CATSRAGQGETQYF. The DNA for the CDR3 is TGTGCCACCAGCAGAGCAGGACAGGGGGAGACCCAGTACTTC.

The chain links TRBV6-1 to TRBJ1-2, with D unclear. Germline V gene lookup returns CDR1 MNHNS and CDR2 SASEGT. This CDR3 contains 14 residues. The V gene lost 3 bases and the J gene lost 4 bases, with 12 bases spanning the gap. The CDR3 reads CASSEVGTFYGYTF. The CDR3 region has the DNA TGTGCCAGCAGTGAGGTTGGCACCTTCTATGGCTACACCTTC.

CDR3 in DNA: TGTGCCAGCAGTGAAGCGCGGGGGACTAGCAATCAGCCCCAGCATTTT. Protein sequence: CASSEARGTSNQPQHF. The gene calls are TRBV6-1 and TRBJ1-5, with D possibly TRBD1 on 5 matching bases. CDR3 length: 16 residues. CDR1 and CDR2 (germline): MNHNS, SASEGT. V lost 0 bases, J lost 0 bases, and 9 bases lay in between.

The rearrangement links TRBV5-1 to TRBJ2-5; D gene ambiguous. Germline assignment: CDR1 SGHRS and CDR2 YFSETQ. The CDR3 is 17 amino acids. V was cut by 0 bases and J by 1 base, with 16 bases left in between. The DNA for the CDR3 is TGCGCCAGCAGCTTGGACCGGCTCAGCGAAAGCCAAGAGACCCAGTACTTC. Amino acid sequence: CASSLDRLSESQETQYF.

The rearrangement links TRBV5-1 to TRBJ2-7, with 9 bases aligning to TRBD2. With V trimmed by 0 bases and J by 2 bases, 0 bases remained unmatched. Germline V CDR1 and CDR2: SGHRS, YFSETQ. The CDR3 runs 14 residues. The CDR3 region has the DNA TGCGCCAGCAGCTTGGCTAGCGGGGCCTACGAGCAGTACTTC. This sequence encodes CASSLASGAYEQYF.

The rearrangement uses TRBV30 and TRBJ2-1; the match to TRBD1 covers 7 bases. CDR1 and CDR2 from the germline V gene are GTSNPN and SVGIG (reference sequence). CDR3 length: 15 amino acids. After removal of 3 bases from V and 7 bases from J, the junction contained 12 bases not matched to a gene. The CDR3 coding sequence is TGTGCCTGGAGGGCTCGGGACAGAAGGGGAAATGAGCAGTTCTTC. Encoded protein: CAWRARDRRGNEQFF. The whole variable domain, filled in from reference TRBV30 and TRBJ2-1, reads SQTIHQWPATLVQPVGSPLSLECTVEGTSNPNLYWYRQAAGRGLQLLFYSVGIGQISSEVPQNLSASRPQDRQFILSSKKLLLSDSGFYLCAWRARDRRGNEQFFGPGTRLTVL.

The CDR3: CASRETGLGYGYTF. CDR3 bases: TGTGCCAGCAGAGAGACAGGGTTGGGGTATGGCTACACCTTC. The V and J genes are TRBV6-1 and TRBJ1-2; 7 nucleotides match TRBD1. CDR1 is MNHNS, CDR2 SASEGT, per germline. J gave up 5 bases and V 6 bases, and 9 bases lay outside the gene matches. The CDR3 runs to 14 residues.

The chain carries TRBV19 and TRBJ2-7; TRBD2 aligns across 11 bases. This CDR3 is 13 amino acids long. CDR1 is LNHDA, CDR2 SQIVND, per germline (reference sequence). V was pared by 4 bases and J by 7 bases, with 3 bases of the junction left unmatched. The CDR3 sequence is CASSTGTSGEQYF. DNA for the CDR3: TGTGCCAGTAGTACGGGGACTAGCGGAGAGCAGTACTTC.

The chain combines TRBV7-9 with TRBJ1-2; tentative D call: TRBD1 (5 bases). The germline CDR1 and CDR2 sequences are SEHNR and FQNEAQ (reference sequence). The CDR3 runs to 15 residues. Trimming stripped 4 bases from V and 5 bases from J, with 17 bases between. The DNA of the CDR3 is TGTGCCAGCAGCTCTAGGGACTCTCGTAGGTATGGCTACACCTTC. It is translated as CASSSRDSRRYGYTF.

The sample holds one count of this clone. This chain links TRBV2 with TRBJ2-1; 7 bases line up with TRBD1. CDR1 SNHLY and CDR2 FYNNEI come from the germline V gene. V was clipped by 6 bases and J by 8 bases; unmatched bases: 10. The CDR3 covers 14 residues. The CDR3 bases are TGTGCCAGCAGCATGTCCGAGACAGGGCATGAGCAGTTCTTC. Its protein product is CASSMSETGHEQFF.

This chain joins TRBV6-5 and TRBJ1-5; 9 bases fit TRBD1. Per germline, CDR1 MNHEY and CDR2 SVGAGI. Unmatched junction bases numbered 8, after V lost 9 bases and J lost 5 bases. CDR3 length equals 14 residues. Here the CDR3 reads CARMEGQGHQPQHF. DNA for the CDR3: TGTGCCAGAATGGAGGGACAGGGCCATCAGCCCCAGCATTTT.

V gene TRBV5-4 combines with J gene TRBJ2-7; D uncertain. V lost 0 bases and J lost 6, with 7 bases in between. CDR1 and CDR2 (germline): SGHNT, YYREEE (reference sequence). This CDR3 contains 12 residues. In DNA form, the CDR3 reads TGTGCCAGCAGCTTGGGTACGGGCGAGCAGTACTTC. The encoded protein is CASSLGTGEQYF.